In its sample, the clone carrying this T cell receptor (beta chain) was seen a few times. The target antigen is unknown. The entry originates in a study of blood T cells in healthy people across ages. General study results and limits: Aged donors had fewer naive CD4+ cells and lower diversity than long-lived donors. Total diversity from one million sequenced T cells was likely underestimated. Roughly linear age-related decline in beta diversity appeared, significant by age 40.

Per the germline V gene, CDR1 is MNHNS and CDR2 is SASEGT. CDR3 length equals 13 residues. A J-beta primer mix and a sample-barcoded 5' primer were used in a second PCR of about 6 to 12 cycles. TCRdb fed the 5' RACE reads into MiXCR, producing one record per CDR3 protein. In the table there are about 630,000 distinct CDR3 sequences, under 25% of which are singletons. Donation came from healthy Caucasian individuals in Russia who were aged roughly 6 to 95. Material for sequencing was blood. The V and J genes are TRBV6-1 and TRBJ2-5, with no clear D. The J call may be mistaken, given a closer DNA end match to TRBJ2-7. The sequence was collected from a man between 65 and 85 years old in good health. In nucleotides, the CDR3 is TGTGCCAGCAGTGATCTCAGTTCCTACGAGCAGTACTTC. It translates to CASSDLSSYEQYF.